The rows below give T cell receptor beta chains drawn from one sample of a study of cytomegalovirus exposure and HLA in healthy donors. Sequencing was performed with immunoSEQ multiplex PCR; in TCRdb, only in-frame clones are kept and a portion is missing. The sample lists roughly 130,000 clones; around three quarters were seen once. Sequenced input: PBMCs. These receptors all stem from a man younger than 35 in good health and CMV-seronegative. CDR3s include the opening cysteine and the closing phenylalanine or tryptophan. The D gene is left open where the match is weak. Expanded clones are given a class, and other clones once, few, many or no size at all.

abundance | j_gene | d_gene | v_gene | CDR3nt | CDR3aa
NA | TRBJ2-3 | TRBD1 | TRBV4-3 | TGCGCCAGCAGCCAAGGGGATGACAGGGCAGATACGCAGTATTTT | CASSQGDDRADTQYF
NA | TRBJ1-6 | NA | TRBV30 | TGTGCCTGGGACTCTCCGGGAGGGAGTAATTCACCCCTCCACTTT | CAWDSPGGSNSPLHF
NA | TRBJ1-6 | NA | TRBV2 | TGTGCCAGCAGTGTACCGGGAGGGAGTTCACCCCTCCACTTT | CASSVPGGSSPLHF
NA | TRBJ1-1 | TRBD1 | TRBV2 | TGTGCCAGCAACCGTCCCGGGACAGGGAACACTGAAGCTTTCTTT | CASNRPGTGNTEAFF
few | TRBJ2-5 | TRBD2 | TRBV7-2 | TGTGCCAGCAGCCCAGGGACTAGCGGGGACGAGACCCAGTACTTC | CASSPGTSGDETQYF
NA | TRBJ2-7 | TRBD1 | TRBV28 | TGTGCCAGCAGTTCGCCGGGACAGGGAGTCTACGAGCAGTACTTC | CASSSPGQGVYEQYF
few | TRBJ1-2 | NA | TRBV7-9 | TGTGCCAGCAGCCTCCTAAACTATGGCTACACCTTC | CASSLLNYGYTF
NA | TRBJ1-1 | TRBD1 | TRBV5-1 | TGCGCCAGCAGATATCAAACAGGGGCAAGAGACACTGAAGCTTTCTTT | CASRYQTGARDTEAFF
NA | TRBJ1-2 | NA | TRBV7-3 | TGTGCCAGCAGCCAGACCGGGGGTCTATATGGCTACACCTTC | CASSQTGGLYGYTF
NA | TRBJ1-1 | NA | TRBV30 | TGTGCCTGGAGGAGGACAGTCTTCGGATTGGTCGGCACTGAAGCTTTCTTT | CAWRRTVFGLVGTEAFF
NA | TRBJ2-2 | NA | TRBV27 | TGTGCCAGCAGTTTAGGGCGGGCCGGGGAGCTGTTTTTT | CASSLGRAGELFF
once | TRBJ2-1 | TRBD2 | TRBV9 | TGTGCCAGCAGCGTGGGCGGGGGGGGAGTCTGGGATGAGCAGTTCTTC | CASSVGGGGVWDEQFF